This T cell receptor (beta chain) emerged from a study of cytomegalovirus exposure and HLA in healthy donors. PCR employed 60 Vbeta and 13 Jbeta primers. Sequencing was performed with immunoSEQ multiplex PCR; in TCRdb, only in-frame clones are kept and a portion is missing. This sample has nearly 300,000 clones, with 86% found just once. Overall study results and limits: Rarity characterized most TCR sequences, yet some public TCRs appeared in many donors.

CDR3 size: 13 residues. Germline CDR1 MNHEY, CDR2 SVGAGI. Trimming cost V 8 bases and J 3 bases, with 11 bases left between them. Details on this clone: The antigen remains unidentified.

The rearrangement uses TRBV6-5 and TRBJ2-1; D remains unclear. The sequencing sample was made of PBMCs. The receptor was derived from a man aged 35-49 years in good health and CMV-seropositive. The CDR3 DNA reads TGTGCCAGCGCAGGAAGGCTCTACAATGAGCAGTTCTTC. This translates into CASAGRLYNEQFF.